These 15 T cell receptor beta chains were all obtained from the same sample, sequenced in a study of shared clonotypes between healthy human individuals. TCRdb's table, derived via immunoSEQ multiplex PCR, lists solely in-frame clones and lacks some. Of around 1.1 million clones in the sample, 75% to 80% were seen once. The specimen sequenced was memory CD4+ T cells from PBMCs. Subset in this sample: CD45RA-negative fraction. These receptor sequences come from a man younger than 35 in good health. Some clones in this sample may be carry-over from other donors' samples.

Remarks on this clone: A much larger clone differs from this one at a single base, so this may be a read error. The genes are TRBV27 and TRBJ2-5; D unresolved. The CDR3 is 12 residues long. Germline values: CDR1 MNHEY, CDR2 SMNVEV (reference sequence). The CDR3 DNA is TGTGCCGGCAGTTCGCTCGGGGAGACCCAGTACTTC. Translating gives CAGSSLGETQYF.

This clone was seen a handful of times. This rearrangement joins TRBV29-1 to TRBJ1-1; D possibly corresponds to TRBD1 (5 bases). V was shortened by 7 bases and J by 1 base, with 7 bases between the two germline ends. The V gene's germline CDR1 is SQVTM and CDR2 ANQGSEA. The CDR3 has 11 amino acids. CDR3 nucleotides: TGCAGCGGGACACGGAACACTGAAGCTTTCTTT. Residues: CSGTRNTEAFF.

The genes are TRBV27 and TRBJ2-7, with D possibly being TRBD1 or TRBD2 (6 bases each). V lost 5 bases and J lost 7, with 27 bases in between. The CDR3 is made up of 17 amino acids. Germline CDR1 is MNHEY and CDR2 is SMNVEV (reference sequence). The CDR3 protein is CASSPWVTGRLVWEQYF. In DNA, the CDR3 is TGTGCCAGCAGTCCATGGGTCACAGGGAGGTTAGTATGGGAGCAGTACTTC.

The chain combines TRBV4-3 with TRBJ2-1; D remains unclear. The germline V and J ends were trimmed by 0 bases and 8 bases, with 11 bases remaining between them. CDR1 LGHNA and CDR2 YSLEER come from the germline V gene. The CDR3 loop spans 14 amino acids. The CDR3 loop reads CASSQDNLDDEQFF. In DNA, the CDR3 is TGCGCCAGCAGCCAAGATAACCTAGACGATGAGCAGTTCTTC.

This chain links TRBV4-3 with TRBJ2-7; 7 bases map to TRBD1. Trimming at V came to 7 bases and at J to 3 bases, leaving 9 bases not matched to a gene. The germline gives CDR1 LGHNA, CDR2 YSLEER. The CDR3 has 14 amino acids. The CDR3 sequence: CASTGDSCNYEQYF. CDR3 coding DNA: TGCGCCAGCACCGGGGACAGTTGCAACTACGAGCAGTACTTC.

The chain has TRBV30 and TRBJ2-7; 8 bases match TRBD1. From germline, CDR1 is GTSNPN and CDR2 SVGIG (reference sequence). This CDR3 is 13 amino acids long. V dropped 1 base and J dropped 6; count of bases not matched to a gene: 5. CDR3 protein: CAWSEGTGLEQYF. The CDR3 DNA reads TGTGCCTGGAGTGAGGGGACAGGCCTCGAGCAGTACTTC.

The V and J genes are TRBV18 and TRBJ1-2; 7 nucleotides match TRBD1. Germline CDR1 KGHSH, CDR2 LQKENI. V lost 2 bases to trimming and J lost 4 bases; unmatched junction nucleotides: 7. This CDR3 comprises 15 residues. Written as DNA, the CDR3 is TGTGCCAGCTCACCAACCGGACAGGCGACCTATGGCTACACCTTC. Residues: CASSPTGQATYGYTF.

Regarding this clone: Distinct nucleotide sequences in the sample also encode this CDR3. This sequence joins TRBV18 and TRBJ2-7, with D possibly matching TRBD1 (6 bases). The CDR3 length is 13 residues. CDR1 is KGHSH and CDR2 is LQKENI in the germline V gene. The V gene lost 3 bases and the J gene lost 1 base, with 7 bases spanning the gap. The CDR3 nucleotides read TGTGCCAGCTCACCTGGACAGTCCTACGAGCAGTACTTC. This encodes CASSPGQSYEQYF.

This CDR3 reads CASRSDQRGETQYF. CDR3 nucleotides: TGTGCCAGCAGATCCGACCAGCGGGGGGAGACCCAGTACTTC. The V call is TRBV7-8, the J call TRBJ2-5, with 8 nucleotides matching TRBD2. CDR3 length: 14 amino acids. The trim removed 6 bases at V and 5 bases at J, leaving 8 bases unmatched. CDR1 and CDR2 from the germline V gene are SGHVS and FQNEAQ.

This clone was observed a handful of times. This rearrangement joins TRBV11-3 to TRBJ2-1, with 15 bases fitting TRBD2. This CDR3 contains 17 residues. The junction had 8 bases not matched to a gene; V was cut back by 5 bases and J by 6 bases. Germline V gene sequence: CDR1 SGHNT, CDR2 YENEEA. The CDR3 spells CASSPRTSGRVPNEQFF. CDR3 sequence (DNA): TGTGCCAGCAGCCCTCGGACTAGCGGGAGGGTTCCCAATGAGCAGTTCTTC.

This clone was counted only a few times. This chain uses TRBV18 with TRBJ2-7, with 12 nucleotides matching TRBD2. The germline V gene encodes CDR1 KGHSH and CDR2 LQKENI. CDR3 length: 16 residues. V was clipped by 3 bases and J by 4 bases; unmatched bases: 7. CDR3 residues: CASSPGTSGLLYEQYF. The CDR3 DNA reads as TGTGCCAGCTCACCCGGGACTAGCGGGCTCCTTTACGAGCAGTACTTC.

The chain has TRBV2 and TRBJ2-1; 12 bases are shared with TRBD2. Germline V gene sequence: CDR1 SNHLY, CDR2 FYNNEI. J gave up 10 bases and V 4 bases, and 2 bases lay outside the gene matches. The CDR3 totals 13 residues. CDR3 DNA: TGTGCCAGCAGTGGACTAGCGGGAGAAGAGCAGTTCTTC. Amino acids: CASSGLAGEEQFF.

This clone was counted only a few times. This chain connects TRBV2 to TRBJ2-6, with D possibly TRBD2 on 5 matching bases. Germline assignment: CDR1 SNHLY and CDR2 FYNNEI. CDR3 length: 13 residues. V was cut by 8 bases and J by 3 bases, with 8 bases left in between. For the CDR3, the DNA is TGTGCCAGCGGACTGGATGGGGCCAACGTCCTGACTTTC. Amino acids: CASGLDGANVLTF.

The chain uses TRBV6-1 and TRBJ1-5, with D possibly TRBD1 on 6 matching bases. CDR1 and CDR2 (germline): MNHNS, SASEGT. The CDR3 is 14 amino acids. The V end lost 5 bases, the J end lost 2 bases, and 10 bases lay between the germline ends. The CDR3 region is CASSLRQGNQPQHF. For the CDR3, the DNA is TGTGCCAGCAGTCTCCGACAGGGCAATCAGCCCCAGCATTTT.

This clone was observed a few times. The rearrangement joins TRBV7-2 to TRBJ1-3; D remains unclear. The CDR3 is made up of 13 amino acids. Germline V CDR1 and CDR2: SGHTA, FQGNSA. The V and J ends lost 5 bases and 4 bases respectively, with 9 bases between them. The CDR3 region is CASSPSGGNTIYF. CDR3 sequence (DNA): TGTGCCAGCAGCCCAAGCGGAGGAAACACCATATATTTT.